The 11 T cell receptor beta chains below all came from one sample that was sequenced in a study of early T cells in non-severe SARS-CoV-2 infection. From the 5' RACE reads, TCRdb called clonotypes with MiXCR, one entry per CDR3 protein. The data show tens of thousands of distinct CDR3 sequences, about 14% seen once. This specimen consisted of whole blood, obtained at baseline. The receptors stem from an adult who was a healthcare worker with PCR-confirmed SARS-CoV-2 infection or an uninfected control (not recorded which).

This chain joins TRBV29-1 and TRBJ2-1; maybe TRBD1 (5 bases). The CDR3 has 12 residues. Trimming removed 0 bases from V and 5 bases from J, with 5 bases in between. CDR1 SQVTM and CDR2 ANQGSEA come from the germline V gene. The DNA of the CDR3 is TGCAGCGTTGAAGACAGGGACAATGAGCAGTTCTTC. Residues: CSVEDRDNEQFF.

The V call is TRBV10-3, the J call TRBJ2-3; possibly TRBD2 for D (5 bases). Trimming removed 2 bases from V and 5 bases from J, with 5 bases in between. CDR1 is ENHRY and CDR2 is SYGVKD in the germline V gene. CDR3 length: 12 residues. The CDR3 loop reads CAISEGGDTQYF. In DNA, the CDR3 is TGTGCCATCAGTGAGGGAGGAGATACGCAGTATTTT.

This clonotype occurred many times. The V gene is TRBV5-1, the J gene TRBJ2-2; no definite D call. Germline V gene sequence: CDR1 SGHRS, CDR2 YFSETQ. There are 13 residues in the CDR3. V was clipped by 0 bases and J by 5 bases, with 5 bases between them. CDR3 protein: CASSLAGTGELFF. CDR3 nucleotide sequence: TGCGCCAGCAGCTTGGCTGGGACCGGGGAGCTGTTTTTT.

About this clonotype: Its ends do not fully match the called genes, so a read error is possible. The V call is TRBV7-2, the J call TRBJ2-5; tentative D call: TRBD2 (6 bases). The length of the CDR3 is 13 residues. Germline assignment: CDR1 SGHTA and CDR2 FQGNSA. CDR3 sequence: CASTLAVQETQYF. CDR3 nucleotides: TGTGCCAGCACCTTAGCGGTACAAGAGACCCAGTACTTC.

The J gene is TRBJ2-3, the V gene TRBV2, with D possibly being TRBD2 (6 bases). Germline CDR1 SNHLY, CDR2 FYNNEI. The length of the CDR3 is 12 residues. V gave up 6 bases and J gave up 4 bases, with 8 bases separating them. CDR3 amino acids: CASSGGPDTQYF. The CDR3 DNA reads as TGTGCCAGCAGCGGGGGTCCAGATACGCAGTATTTT.

This clonotype was seen more than once but under ten times. CDR3 sequence reads: CSASRRANYGYTF. CDR3 nucleotide sequence: TGCAGTGCTTCCCGACGGGCGAACTATGGCTACACCTTC. The rearrangement links TRBV20-1 to TRBJ1-2, with no clear D. Germline lookup yields CDR1 DFQATT and CDR2 SNEGSKA (reference sequence). The CDR3 extends over 13 amino acids. The V end lost 5 bases, the J end lost 2 bases, and 12 bases lay between the germline ends.

The chain couples TRBV6-5 to TRBJ2-1; D unresolved. This CDR3 is 12 amino acids long. Germline lookup yields CDR1 MNHEY and CDR2 SVGAGI. Trimming removed 0 bases from V and 10 bases from J, with 7 bases in between. CDR3 DNA sequence: TGTGCCAGCAGTTACTCACGTGCCGAGCAGTTCTTC. It translates to CASSYSRAEQFF.

This clonotype was seen a few times. This chain uses TRBV7-2 with TRBJ1-1; D uncertain. Germline CDR1 is SGHTA and CDR2 is FQGNSA. V was trimmed by 6 bases and J by 6 bases, leaving 14 bases between them. The CDR3 contains 13 residues. CDR3 protein: CASRPIRVAEAFF. CDR3 DNA sequence: TGTGCCAGCAGACCAATAAGGGTGGCTGAAGCTTTCTTT.

In its sample, this clonotype was seen many times. The chain has TRBV5-1 and TRBJ1-6; unclear D gene. The CDR3 runs 15 residues. CDR1 is SGHRS and CDR2 is YFSETQ in the germline V gene. V lost 1 base and J lost 7, with 12 bases in between. The CDR3 DNA reads TGCGCCAGCAGCTTGAGTGACGGTGAAAATTCACCCCTCCACTTT. Encoded protein: CASSLSDGENSPLHF. Full variable domain (rest looked up from reference TRBV5-1 and TRBJ1-6): KAGVTQTPRYLIKTRGQQVTLSCSPISGHRSVSWYQQTPGQGLQFLFEYFSETQRNKGNFPGRFSGRQFSNSRSEMNVSTLELGDSALYLCASSLSDGENSPLHFGNGTRLTVT.

This clonotype was seen ten or more times. The chain combines TRBV7-9 with TRBJ2-3; 10 nucleotides line up with TRBD1. Germline values: CDR1 SEHNR, CDR2 FQNEAQ (reference sequence). The CDR3 contains 14 residues. Trimming took 5 bases from V and 5 from J; bases not matched to a gene: 4. The CDR3 is CASSERDRGDTQYF. The CDR3 region has the DNA TGTGCCAGCAGCGAACGGGACAGGGGAGATACGCAGTATTTT.

This clonotype was counted a few times. V and J are TRBV5-1 and TRBJ2-2, with a possible D match to TRBD1 (6 bases). The CDR3 is made up of 15 amino acids. Trimming left V 0 bases short and J 1 base short, with 7 bases between. Per germline, CDR1 SGHRS and CDR2 YFSETQ. CDR3 sequence (DNA): TGCGCCAGCAGCTTGGGACAGGTGAACACCGGGGAGCTGTTTTTT. Amino acid sequence: CASSLGQVNTGELFF.